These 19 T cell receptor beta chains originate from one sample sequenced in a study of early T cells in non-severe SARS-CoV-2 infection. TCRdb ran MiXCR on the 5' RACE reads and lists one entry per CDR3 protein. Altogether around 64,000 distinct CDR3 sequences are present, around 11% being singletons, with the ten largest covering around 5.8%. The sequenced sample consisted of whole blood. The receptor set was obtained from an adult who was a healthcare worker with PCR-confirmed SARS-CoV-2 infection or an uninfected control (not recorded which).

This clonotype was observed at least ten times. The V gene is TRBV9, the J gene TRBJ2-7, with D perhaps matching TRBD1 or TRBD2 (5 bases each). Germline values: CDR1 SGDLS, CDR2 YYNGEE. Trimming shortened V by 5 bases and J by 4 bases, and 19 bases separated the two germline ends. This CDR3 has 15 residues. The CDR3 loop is CASRRLLGREYEQYF. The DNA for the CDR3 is TGTGCCAGCAGACGCCTCTTGGGCAGGGAGTACGAGCAGTACTTC.

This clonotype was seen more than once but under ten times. The CDR3 coding sequence is TGTGCCACCCGAGAGGGAGGGGCTCGTTCACCCCTCCACTTT. It translates to CATREGGARSPLHF. The chain combines TRBV6-6 with TRBJ1-6; TRBD1 is a possible D gene (5 bases). Germline assignment: CDR1 MNHNY and CDR2 SVGAGI (reference sequence). The CDR3 is 14 residues long. Trimming took 10 bases from V and 9 from J, leaving 19 bases between them.

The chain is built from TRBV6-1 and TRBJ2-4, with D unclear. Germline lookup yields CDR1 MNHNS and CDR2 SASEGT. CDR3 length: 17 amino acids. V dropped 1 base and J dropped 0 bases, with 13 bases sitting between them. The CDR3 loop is CASSEGAPSIAKNIQYF. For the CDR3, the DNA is TGTGCCAGCAGTGAAGGGGCTCCCTCTATAGCCAAAAACATTCAGTACTTC.

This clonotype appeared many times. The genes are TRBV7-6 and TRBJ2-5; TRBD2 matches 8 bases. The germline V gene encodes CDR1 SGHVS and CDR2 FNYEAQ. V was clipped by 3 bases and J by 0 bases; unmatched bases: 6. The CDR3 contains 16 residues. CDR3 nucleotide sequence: TGTGCCAGCAGCTTTGGCAGCGGGGGAAACCAAGAGACCCAGTACTTC. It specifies CASSFGSGGNQETQYF.

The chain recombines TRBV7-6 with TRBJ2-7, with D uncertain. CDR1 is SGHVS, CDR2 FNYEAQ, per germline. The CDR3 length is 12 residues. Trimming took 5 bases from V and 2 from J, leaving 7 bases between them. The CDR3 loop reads CASSPLTYEQYF. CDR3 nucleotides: TGTGCCAGCAGCCCCTTAACCTACGAGCAGTACTTC.

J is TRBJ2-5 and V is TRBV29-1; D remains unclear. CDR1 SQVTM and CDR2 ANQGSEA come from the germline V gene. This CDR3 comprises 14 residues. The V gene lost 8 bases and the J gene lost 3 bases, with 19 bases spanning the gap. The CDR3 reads CSCWESANKETQYF. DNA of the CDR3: TGCAGCTGTTGGGAATCCGCGAACAAAGAGACCCAGTACTTC. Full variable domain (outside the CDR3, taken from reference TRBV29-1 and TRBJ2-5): SAVISQKPSRDICQRGTSLTIQCQVDSQVTMMFWYRQQPGQSLTLIATANQGSEATYESGFVIDKFPISRPNLTFSTLTVSNMSPEDSSIYLCSCWESANKETQYFGPGTRLLVL.

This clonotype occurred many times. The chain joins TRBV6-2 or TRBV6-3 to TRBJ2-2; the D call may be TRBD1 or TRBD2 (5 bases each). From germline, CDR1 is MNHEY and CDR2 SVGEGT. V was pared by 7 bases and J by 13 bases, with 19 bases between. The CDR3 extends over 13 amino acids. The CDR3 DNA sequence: TGTGCCAGCACCCCCGACGGGGCTAGCCGGCTGTTTTTT. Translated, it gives CASTPDGASRLFF.

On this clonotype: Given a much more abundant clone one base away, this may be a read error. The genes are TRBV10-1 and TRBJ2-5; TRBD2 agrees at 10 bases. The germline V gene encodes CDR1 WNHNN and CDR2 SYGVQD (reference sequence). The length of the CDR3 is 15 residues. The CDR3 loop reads CASSDFASGGEAQYF. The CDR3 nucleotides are TGCGCCAGCAGTGACTTTGCTAGCGGGGGAGAGGCCCAGTACTTC.

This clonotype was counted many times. The CDR3 sequence is CASSPTSGNAYEQYF. DNA for the CDR3: TGTGCCAGCAGCCCGACTAGCGGGAACGCCTACGAGCAGTACTTC. The chain uses TRBV14 and TRBJ2-7; 11 bases align to TRBD2. Germline V gene sequence: CDR1 SGHDN, CDR2 FVKESK. The CDR3 covers 15 residues. V dropped 4 bases and J dropped 2; count of bases not matched to a gene: 4. The entire variable domain, with the rest obtained from reference TRBV14 and TRBJ2-7, is as follows: EAGVTQFPSHSVIEKGQTVTLRCDPISGHDNLYWYRRVMGKEIKFLLHFVKESKQDESGMPNNRFLAERTGGTYSTLKVQPAELEDSGVYFCASSPTSGNAYEQYFGPGTRLTVT.

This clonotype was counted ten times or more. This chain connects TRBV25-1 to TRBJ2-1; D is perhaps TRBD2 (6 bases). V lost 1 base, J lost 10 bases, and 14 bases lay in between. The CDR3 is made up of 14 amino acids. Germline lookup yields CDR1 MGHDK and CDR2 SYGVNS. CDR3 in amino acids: CASSESDGRGEQFF. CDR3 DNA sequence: TGTGCCAGCAGTGAATCGGACGGGAGAGGCGAGCAGTTCTTC.

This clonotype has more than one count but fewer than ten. CDR3 bases: TGTGCCAGCAGTCTCCCACCCCACGAGCAGTACTTC. Translated, it gives CASSLPPHEQYF. The chain links TRBV6-6 to TRBJ2-7; D is uncertain. Trimming cost V 5 bases and J 5 bases, with 10 bases left between them. The germline CDR1 and CDR2 sequences are MNHNY and SVGAGI (reference sequence). The CDR3 loop spans 12 amino acids.

The CDR3 nucleotides read TGTGCCAGCAGCATTACAGGGGGCGACACTGAAGCTTTCTTT. This gives the protein CASSITGGDTEAFF. The chain carries TRBV7-3 and TRBJ1-1; 9 bases are a match to TRBD1. V gave up 5 bases and J gave up 3 bases; unmatched junction bases: 4. The germline gives CDR1 SGHTA, CDR2 FQGTGA. The CDR3 contains 14 residues.

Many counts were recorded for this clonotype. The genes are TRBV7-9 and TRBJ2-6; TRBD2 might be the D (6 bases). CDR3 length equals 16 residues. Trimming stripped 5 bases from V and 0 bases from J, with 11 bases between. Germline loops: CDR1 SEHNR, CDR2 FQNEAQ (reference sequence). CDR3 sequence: CASSPRGSSGANVLTF. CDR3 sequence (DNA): TGTGCCAGCAGCCCCCGGGGGAGCTCTGGGGCCAACGTCCTGACTTTC.

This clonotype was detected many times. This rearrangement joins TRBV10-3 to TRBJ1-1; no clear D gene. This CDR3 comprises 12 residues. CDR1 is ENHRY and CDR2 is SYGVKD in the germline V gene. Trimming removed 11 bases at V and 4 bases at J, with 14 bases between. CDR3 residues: CAALSTGTEAFF. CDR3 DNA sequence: TGTGCCGCACTTTCAACGGGCACTGAAGCTTTCTTT.

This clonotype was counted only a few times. The CDR3 is CASSLHPGPYGYTF. The CDR3 DNA reads as TGTGCCAGCAGTTTACATCCAGGCCCCTATGGCTACACCTTC. The chain employs TRBV12-3 or TRBV12-4 and TRBJ1-2; D not certain. The CDR3 is 14 amino acids. Trimming left V 2 bases short and J 4 bases short, with 11 bases between.

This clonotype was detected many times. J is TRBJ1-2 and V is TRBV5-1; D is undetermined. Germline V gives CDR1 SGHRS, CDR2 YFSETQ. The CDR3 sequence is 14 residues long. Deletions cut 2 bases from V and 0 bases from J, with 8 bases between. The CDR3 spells CASSFGKTNYGYTF. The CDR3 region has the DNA TGCGCCAGCAGCTTTGGCAAGACTAACTATGGCTACACCTTC.

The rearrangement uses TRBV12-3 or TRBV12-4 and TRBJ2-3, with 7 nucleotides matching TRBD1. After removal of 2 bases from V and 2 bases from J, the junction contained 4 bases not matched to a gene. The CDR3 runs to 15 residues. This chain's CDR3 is CASSLTQGDTDTQYF. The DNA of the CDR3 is TGTGCCAGCAGTTTAACCCAGGGGGACACAGATACGCAGTATTTT.

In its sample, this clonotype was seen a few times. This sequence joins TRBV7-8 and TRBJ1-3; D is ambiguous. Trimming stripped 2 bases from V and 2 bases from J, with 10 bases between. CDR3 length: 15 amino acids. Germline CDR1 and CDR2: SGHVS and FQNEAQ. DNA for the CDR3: TGTGCCAGCAGCTTAAAGAGAGTCGCTGGAAACACCATATATTTT. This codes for CASSLKRVAGNTIYF.

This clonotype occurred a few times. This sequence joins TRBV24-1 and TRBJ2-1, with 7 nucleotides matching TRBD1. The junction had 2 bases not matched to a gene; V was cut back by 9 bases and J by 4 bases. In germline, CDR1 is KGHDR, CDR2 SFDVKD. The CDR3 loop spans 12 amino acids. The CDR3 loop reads CATGTAYNEQFF. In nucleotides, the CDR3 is TGTGCCACCGGGACAGCATACAATGAGCAGTTCTTC.